A single sample gave rise to the 4 T cell receptor beta chains below, sequenced in a study of cytomegalovirus exposure and HLA in healthy donors. Assay: immunoSEQ multiplex PCR; the TCRdb copy retains only in-frame clones and omits some. The profile shows some 240,000 clones, roughly 83% of them singletons. The sequencing sample was made of PBMCs. The origin of the receptors is a woman between 18 and 29 years old in good health and CMV-seronegative.

The V gene is TRBV15, the J gene TRBJ2-2, with 7 bases matching TRBD1. With V trimmed by 3 bases and J by 0 bases, 1 base remained unmatched. Germline V gene data show CDR1 as LNHNV and CDR2 as YYDKDF (reference sequence). The CDR3 loop spans 15 amino acids. The CDR3 DNA sequence: TGTGCCACCAGCAGGGGACAGACGAACACCGGGGAGCTGTTTTTT. Its protein product is CATSRGQTNTGELFF.

The chain employs TRBV4-2 and TRBJ2-5; TRBD2 might be the D (5 bases). V was trimmed by 5 bases and J by 0 bases, leaving 10 bases between them. Per germline, CDR1 LGHNA and CDR2 YNFKEQ. The CDR3 length is 14 residues. In nucleotides, the CDR3 is TGTGCCAGCAGCGAACTAGTGAACCAAGAGACCCAGTACTTC. Its protein is CASSELVNQETQYF.

This sequence joins TRBV2 and TRBJ2-2; 11 bases map to TRBD2. V lost 4 bases, J lost 7 bases, and 2 bases stayed unmatched. Per the germline V gene, CDR1 is SNHLY and CDR2 is FYNNEI. CDR3 length: 14 amino acids. CDR3 amino acids: CASSVGLAGGELFF. In DNA form, the CDR3 reads TGTGCCAGCAGTGTCGGACTAGCGGGCGGGGAGCTGTTTTTT.

The chain couples TRBV15 to TRBJ2-3; D not certain. This CDR3 region has 15 residues. The V end lost 0 bases, the J end lost 5 bases, and 12 bases lay between the germline ends. Germline CDR1 is LNHNV and CDR2 is YYDKDF (reference sequence). CDR3: CATSRDRAAGDTQYF. In DNA form, the CDR3 reads TGTGCCACCAGCAGAGATCGAGCTGCAGGAGATACGCAGTATTTT.